Below, one T cell receptor beta chain is given with its context. Its antigen is not identified. Germline V gives CDR1 SGHTA, CDR2 FQGNSA. The CDR3 has 15 amino acids. V trimming: 5 bases; J trimming: 10 bases; junction bases outside the gene matches: 12. This entry comes from a study of CD8 T cells in ankylosing spondylitis. Researchers built TCR beta libraries using quantitative 5'-RACE with molecular barcodes. TCRdb reanalysed the 5' RACE reads using MiXCR and keeps one entry per CDR3 protein. The sample lists under 300,000 distinct CDR3 sequences, 8% to 9.5% seen once, with approximately 6.3% in the top ten. Study results and caveats: For ankylosing spondylitis blood, a TCR beta motif of eight or nine highly homologous variants appeared characteristic. CD8+ disease-linked clones were present at relatively low frequencies in blood. Earlier studies detected some motif variants in reactive arthritis synovial fluid and blood.

The sample was blood, either unsorted or a sorted T cell fraction (not recorded which). This receptor was taken from a male donor with ankylosing spondylitis or in good health (not recorded which). The chain joins TRBV7-2 to TRBJ2-4; 9 nucleotides agree with TRBD1. The CDR3 region is CASSRIQGQGGIQYF. Here the CDR3 DNA reads TGTGCCAGCAGCCGAATCCAGGGACAGGGAGGAATTCAGTACTTC.